The source of this TCR beta chain is a study of cytomegalovirus exposure and HLA in healthy donors. Looking at the study overall: The 130 or so validation repertoires were reported in a later analysis to have been generated on the same platform as the roughly 700 first-cohort repertoires. Overall study findings and caveats: TCR beta chains numbering approximately 150 were designated cytomegalovirus-associated. Most TCR sequences proved rare, with some public TCRs found in many donors.

Here immunoSEQ multiplex PCR was the method, and the copy in TCRdb shows in-frame clones only, minus some. The sample has fewer than 130,000 clones, roughly 90% seen once. A word on this clone: No antigen is known for it.

CDR1 is LGHNA and CDR2 is YNFKEQ in the germline V gene. The trim removed 6 bases at V and 0 bases at J, leaving 11 bases unmatched. The CDR3 loop spans 18 amino acids. The gene calls are TRBV4-2 and TRBJ2-6; 7 nucleotides match TRBD1. This TCR was sampled from a woman aged 25 to 39 in good health and CMV-seropositive. The specimen sequenced was PBMCs. CDR3 coding DNA: TGTGCCAGCAGTATAGGGACAGACACTACCTCTGGGGCCAACGTCCTGACTTTC. Its protein product is CASSIGTDTTSGANVLTF.